This is a list of T cell receptor beta chains from one sample in a study of T cells in localized non-small cell lung cancer. The data were produced by immunoSEQ multiplex PCR, yet TCRdb's version contains in-frame clones alone and is incomplete. The sample has about 25,000 clones, approximately 88% seen once. The sample here was peripheral blood mononuclear cells, taken before any cancer treatment. Every receptor here comes from a woman aged 40-70 years with stage III lung adenocarcinoma. The CDR3 runs from the conserved cysteine through the conserved F or W. The D gene is left open where the match is weak. Rows give clone size only sometimes, using once, few, many, or a class for an expanded clone.

>TRBJ2-2|TRBV19|.|.
TGTGCCAGTAAACAGGGCTCCGGGGAGCTGTTTTTT
CASKQGSGELFF
>TRBJ1-1|TRBV4-3|.|.
TGCGCCAGCAGCCAAGACAAGGGACCAGGTGAAGCTTTCTTT
CASSQDKGPGEAFF
>TRBJ2-7|TRBV30|TRBD2|once
TGTGCCGGAAAGAAAGCGGGGGAGCCCTACGAGCAGTACTTC
CAGKKAGEPYEQYF
>TRBJ2-1|TRBV11-2|.|.
TGTGTCACCCCCCGGGGTGGGGACAATGAGCAGTTCTTC
CVTPRGGDNEQFF
>TRBJ2-3|TRBV19|.|.
TGTGCCAGTAGTCGCCCCGGCACAGATACGCAGTATTTT
CASSRPGTDTQYF
>TRBJ1-5|TRBV5-6|.|.
TGTGCCAGCAGCTGGGGGGGGACCGCGAGGGTTAGTCAGCCCCAGCATTTT
CASSWGGTARVSQPQHF
>TRBJ1-1|TRBV14|.|.
TGTGCCAGCAGCCAAGATGTGGGGGACACTGAAGCTTTCTTT
CASSQDVGDTEAFF
>TRBJ2-3|TRBV18|TRBD1|.
TGTGCCAGCTCACCACCAAACCACGGACAGGCAACGGGAGATACGCAGTATTTT
CASSPPNHGQATGDTQYF
>TRBJ1-1|TRBV19|.|.
TGTGCCAGTAGTATTGGGCAGGCGGGTGAAGCTTTCTTT
CASSIGQAGEAFF
>TRBJ2-2|TRBV5-1|TRBD2|.
TGCGCCAGCAGCTGGGGACTAGCGGACACCGGGGAGCTGTTTTTT
CASSWGLADTGELFF
>TRBJ2-7|TRBV2|TRBD2|.
TGTGCCAGCAGTGCTGAGGGCGGGAGGAGCCTCTACGAGCAGTACTTC
CASSAEGGRSLYEQYF
>TRBJ1-2|TRBV19|TRBD1|.
TGTGCCAGTACTCCGGACAGGGTCTATGGCTACACCTTC
CASTPDRVYGYTF
>TRBJ2-1|TRBV14|TRBD2|.
TGTGCCAGCAGCCAAGCAGTCGCGGGAGTCTCTGAGCAGTTCTTC
CASSQAVAGVSEQFF
>TRBJ2-2|TRBV29-1|.|.
TGCAGCGTACTCAAGACCCTGGGCACCGGGGAGCTGTTTTTT
CSVLKTLGTGELFF
>TRBJ1-1|TRBV20-1|.|.
TGCAGTGCTAGAAATCAGAGGTTTGCTTTCTTT
CSARNQRFAFF
>TRBJ1-1|TRBV14|.|.
TGTGCCAGCAGCCACCGACTCCCCAAGGTCCCTGAAGCTTTCTTT
CASSHRLPKVPEAFF
>TRBJ2-5|TRBV5-1|TRBD2|.
TGCGCCAGCAGCCTCCGTGGGGGGGTCCGCCAAGAGACCCAGTACTTC
CASSLRGGVRQETQYF
>TRBJ1-2|TRBV15|.|.
TGTGCCACCAGCAGGGATTTGGGTGCTAGTGGCTACACCTTC
CATSRDLGASGYTF
>TRBJ2-7|TRBV5-1|.|.
TGCGCCAGCAGGAATGGGGTTGTGGGCCACGAGCAGTACTTC
CASRNGVVGHEQYF
>TRBJ2-2|TRBV25-1|.|.
TGTGCCAGCAGTGAGAGTAGCAGGGGCACCGGGGAGCTGTTTTTT
CASSESSRGTGELFF
>TRBJ2-3|TRBV7-9|.|.
TGTGCCAGCAGCCTATGGACAGATACGCAGTATTTT
CASSLWTDTQYF
>TRBJ2-7|TRBV29-1|.|.
TGCAGGGACCGACACCACGAGCAGTACTTC
CRDRHHEQYF
>TRBJ2-4|TRBV25-1|.|.
TGTGCCAGCAGTGAATATATCCTGGGACTAGCCAAAAACATTCAGTACTTC
CASSEYILGLAKNIQYF
>TRBJ2-2|TRBV5-5|.|.
TGTGCCAGCAGCGCCCGGGAGACCGGGGAGCTGTTTTTT
CASSARETGELFF
>TRBJ2-1|TRBV28|TRBD1|.
TGTGCCAGCAGAGGTCAGGACAGGACCAATGAGCAGTTCTTC
CASRGQDRTNEQFF
>TRBJ1-3|TRBV5-1|.|.
TGCGCCAGCAGTTCGAGTGGGAGCTCTGGAAACACCATATATTTT
CASSSSGSSGNTIYF
>TRBJ2-1|TRBV6-6|.|.
TGTGCCAGCAGAGCATCCTCCGGGACCACCAATGAGCAGTTCTTC
CASRASSGTTNEQFF
>TRBJ1-4|TRBV5-4|.|.
TGTGCCAGCAGCCACCGAAACCAGGGGAGGAATGAAAAACTGTTTTTT
CASSHRNQGRNEKLFF
>TRBJ1-2|TRBV30|TRBD1|.
TGTGCCTGGAGGGAGACAGGGGCGGGCTATGGCTACACCTTC
CAWRETGAGYGYTF
>TRBJ1-1|TRBV10-1|.|.
TGCGCCAGCAAGAAGGATATGAACACTGAAGCTTTCTTT
CASKKDMNTEAFF
>TRBJ1-5|TRBV2|.|.
TGTGCCAGCAGTGAAATGGATAGCAATCAGCCCCAGCATTTT
CASSEMDSNQPQHF
>TRBJ2-1|TRBV9|TRBD1|once
TGTGCCAGCAGACAGGGGCAGGGAGCCTACAATGAGCAGTTCTTC
CASRQGQGAYNEQFF